A selection of T cell receptor beta chains follows, all from one sample in a study of blood T cell repertoires in COVID-19. Here immunoSEQ multiplex PCR was the method, and the copy in TCRdb shows in-frame clones only, minus some. The profile shows 150,000 to 200,000 clones, roughly 80% of them singletons. The source material was peripheral blood. These receptors all stem from a woman between 65 and 79 years old with acute or convalescent COVID-19. CDR3s include the opening cysteine and the closing phenylalanine or tryptophan. A D gene is named only where the DNA matches it firmly. Size tells how often a clone was seen (once, few, many) or the class of an expanded clone, and some rows leave it out.

D gene	clone size	V gene	CDR3 length	J gene	CDR3 protein	CDR3 DNA
TRBD1	-	TRBV7-7	15	TRBJ2-2	CASSFGTGLTGELFF	TGTGCTAGCAGCTTCGGGACAGGTTTAACCGGGGAGCTGTTTTTT
TRBD2	-	TRBV29-1	12	TRBJ2-7	CSASGSTYEQYF	TGCAGCGCTAGCGGGAGTACCTACGAGCAGTACTTC
-	-	TRBV5-5	16	TRBJ1-1	CASSDYRARMNTEAFF	TGTGCCAGCAGCGATTACAGGGCTAGAATGAACACTGAAGCTTTCTTT
-	-	TRBV30	15	TRBJ1-6	CAWSVWGGAWSPLHF	TGTGCCTGGAGTGTCTGGGGTGGGGCTTGGTCACCCCTCCACTTT
TRBD2	-	TRBV4-3	15	TRBJ2-1	CASSQVTSGTDEQFF	TGCGCCAGCAGCCAAGTGACTAGCGGGACGGATGAGCAGTTCTTC
-	-	TRBV19	14	TRBJ1-4	CASRGGAQNEKLFF	TGTGCCAGTAGGGGGGGAGCCCAGAATGAAAAACTGTTTTTT
TRBD2	-	TRBV24-1	16	TRBJ2-1	CATTTSGGAHYNEQFF	TGTGCCACCACGACTAGCGGGGGGGCGCATTACAATGAGCAGTTCTTC
-	-	TRBV6-5	15	TRBJ1-1	CASSQRTPGDTEAFF	TGTGCCAGCAGCCAACGGACCCCCGGGGACACTGAAGCTTTCTTT
-	-	TRBV5-1	18	TRBJ1-3	CASSLGLLSRASGNTIYF	TGCGCCAGCAGCTTGGGTCTGTTGTCCAGGGCCTCTGGAAACACCATATATTTT
TRBD2	-	TRBV3-1/TRBV3-2	16	TRBJ2-7	CASSQTSVAGSYEQYF	TGTGCCAGCAGCCAAACTAGCGTCGCAGGTTCCTACGAGCAGTACTTC
-	-	TRBV14	13	TRBJ2-5	CASRLSREGTQYF	TGTGCCAGTCGTCTTTCTAGAGAAGGGACCCAGTACTTC
-	few	TRBV2	17	TRBJ2-7	CASSERVRTSGFYEQYF	TGTGCCAGCAGTGAAAGGGTCCGAACGAGCGGGTTCTACGAGCAGTACTTC
-	-	TRBV6-2/TRBV6-3	12	TRBJ2-1	CASSATSNEQFF	TGTGCCAGCAGTGCAACTAGTAATGAGCAGTTCTTC
-	-	TRBV7-3	15	TRBJ2-2	CASSLGTPNTGELFF	TGTGCCAGCAGCTTAGGGACACCGAACACCGGGGAGCTGTTTTTT
TRBD1	-	TRBV27	15	TRBJ1-1	CASSPGTGGNTEAFF	TGTGCCAGCAGTCCAGGGACAGGGGGCAACACTGAAGCTTTCTTT
TRBD1	-	TRBV5-1	15	TRBJ2-1	CASSAGTGGLNEQFF	TGCGCCAGCAGCGCCGGGACAGGGGGCTTAAATGAGCAGTTCTTC
-	-	TRBV29-1	14	TRBJ2-7	CSVDGSGVSHEQYF	TGCAGCGTTGACGGGTCAGGGGTATCCCACGAGCAGTACTTC
TRBD2	-	TRBV3-1/TRBV3-2	18	TRBJ2-5	CASSQDSRAGGYQETQYF	TGTGCCAGCAGCCAAGATAGTAGAGCGGGGGGGTACCAAGAGACCCAGTACTTC
TRBD1	-	TRBV6-6	14	TRBJ1-2	CASSRTGENYGYTF	TGTGCCAGCAGTAGGACAGGGGAAAACTATGGCTACACCTTC
-	few	TRBV7-2	16	TRBJ1-5	CASSPSGGMGNQPQHF	TGTGCCAGCAGCCCCTCGGGAGGGATGGGCAATCAGCCCCAGCATTTT
TRBD1	-	TRBV5-1	14	TRBJ1-1	CASSLARRGTEAFF	TGCGCCAGCAGCTTGGCCCGCAGGGGGACTGAAGCTTTCTTT
-	-	TRBV10-3	13	TRBJ1-1	CAISRQMNTEAFF	TGTGCCATCAGTAGACAGATGAACACTGAAGCTTTCTTT
-	-	TRBV5-6	14	TRBJ1-2	CASSQDTTGVGYTF	TGTGCCAGCAGCCAGGACACCACCGGAGTTGGCTACACCTTC
-	-	TRBV9	18	TRBJ2-7	CASSLDDQGMVATYEQYF	TGTGCCAGCAGCCTCGATGACCAGGGTATGGTGGCGACCTACGAGCAGTACTTC
TRBD1	-	TRBV30	12	TRBJ1-1	CAWSRGITEAFF	TGTGCCTGGAGCAGGGGGATCACTGAAGCTTTCTTT
-	-	TRBV7-2	15	TRBJ1-2	CASSLGSTANYGYTF	TGTGCCAGCAGCTTAGGATCGACAGCGAACTATGGCTACACCTTC
-	-	TRBV30	17	TRBJ1-3	CAWSVGRALLFGNTIYF	TGTGCCTGGAGTGTAGGCAGGGCCCTCCTATTTGGAAACACCATATATTTT
TRBD2	-	TRBV11-2	17	TRBJ2-5	CASSSGTSGSGKETQYF	TGTGCCAGCAGCTCCGGGACTAGCGGGAGTGGTAAAGAGACCCAGTACTTC
TRBD1	-	TRBV9	14	TRBJ1-5	CASSAGGGGQPQHF	TGTGCCAGCAGCGCAGGGGGCGGTGGGCAGCCCCAGCATTTT
-	-	TRBV11-2	14	TRBJ2-5	CASSWGPGGETQYF	TGTGCCAGCAGCTGGGGTCCTGGAGGAGAGACCCAGTACTTC
-	-	TRBV27	16	TRBJ2-2	CASSLSPPPSSGELFF	TGTGCCAGCAGTCTCTCACCTCCCCCTAGTTCCGGGGAGCTGTTTTTT
TRBD1	-	TRBV30	14	TRBJ2-3	CAWSIGQGVDTQYF	TGTGCCTGGAGTATCGGACAGGGGGTAGATACGCAGTATTTT
TRBD1	-	TRBV5-8	15	TRBJ1-6	CASSSRGQANSPLHF	TGTGCCAGCAGCTCCCGAGGACAGGCAAATTCACCCCTCCACTTT
-	-	TRBV11-2	15	TRBJ1-6	CASSLDPTAHSPLHF	TGTGCCAGCAGCTTAGACCCGACAGCCCATTCACCCCTCCACTTT
-	-	TRBV5-6	14	TRBJ1-1	CASQSGVSYTEAFF	TGTGCCAGCCAATCAGGGGTCTCATACACTGAAGCTTTCTTT
-	-	TRBV3-1/TRBV3-2	15	TRBJ1-1	CASSQEAGANTEAFF	TGTGCCAGCAGCCAAGAGGCGGGGGCGAACACTGAAGCTTTCTTT
TRBD1	-	TRBV28	15	TRBJ1-1	CASRSFNRGNTEAFF	TGTGCCAGCAGATCCTTTAACAGGGGGAACACTGAAGCTTTCTTT
TRBD1	-	TRBV6-1	15	TRBJ1-2	CASSSTTGGSYGYTF	TGTGCCAGCAGTTCTACGACAGGGGGGAGCTATGGCTACACCTTC
TRBD2	-	TRBV15	16	TRBJ2-5	CATSSVYGLAEETQYF	TGTGCCACCAGCAGCGTATATGGACTAGCGGAAGAGACCCAGTACTTC
-	-	TRBV2	15	TRBJ2-5	CASSERIGAQETQYF	TGTGCCAGCAGTGAAAGGATTGGGGCCCAAGAGACCCAGTACTTC
-	-	TRBV30	11	TRBJ1-1	CAWSQDREAFF	TGTGCCTGGAGCCAGGACAGAGAAGCTTTCTTT
TRBD1	-	TRBV5-1	14	TRBJ1-1	CASSWGQTNTEAFF	TGCGCCAGCAGCTGGGGACAGACAAACACTGAAGCTTTCTTT
-	-	TRBV5-6	14	TRBJ1-1	CASSLGARNTEAFF	TGTGCCAGCAGCTTGGGGGCTCGGAACACTGAAGCTTTCTTT
TRBD2	-	TRBV7-2	18	TRBJ2-5	CASSPWATSGGTDGTQYF	TGTGCCAGCAGCCCCTGGGCCACTAGCGGGGGGACCGATGGGACCCAGTACTTC
TRBD1	-	TRBV11-3	16	TRBJ2-2	CASSTRTGGNTGELFF	TGTGCCAGCAGCACGAGGACAGGGGGAAACACCGGGGAGCTGTTTTTT
-	-	TRBV29-1	13	TRBJ1-1	CSVEGGSNTEAFF	TGCAGCGTTGAGGGGGGTTCGAACACTGAAGCTTTCTTT
TRBD1	-	TRBV4-3	18	TRBJ1-6	CASSQDTGAFSYNSPLHF	TGCGCCAGCAGCCAAGATACAGGGGCCTTCTCCTATAATTCACCCCTCCACTTT
-	-	TRBV6-5	15	TRBJ1-2	CASSYSIGGYSGYTF	TGTGCCAGCAGTTACTCGATTGGAGGGTACTCTGGCTACACCTTC
TRBD1	-	TRBV19	14	TRBJ1-5	CASSRQGSSQPQHF	TGTGCCAGTAGTAGACAGGGGAGCAGTCAGCCCCAGCATTTT
-	-	TRBV7-3	13	TRBJ2-3	CASSLSTTDTQYF	TGTGCCAGCAGCTTGAGTACTACAGATACGCAGTATTTT
TRBD1	-	TRBV20-1	13	TRBJ2-1	CSASGQAYNEQFF	TGCAGTGCTAGTGGACAGGCTTACAATGAGCAGTTCTTC
-	-	TRBV7-9	12	TRBJ2-5	CASSFTPETQYF	TGTGCCAGCAGCTTCACTCCCGAGACCCAGTACTTC
-	-	TRBV4-1	19	TRBJ1-3	CASSQEKFLRGGPGNTIYF	TGCGCCAGCAGCCAAGAGAAGTTCTTACGGGGAGGACCTGGAAACACCATATATTTT